This record covers a single T cell receptor (beta chain). The table lists this clone with a count of one. No antigen is known for it. No per-base quality is available; no much larger clone lies one base away. The germline V and J ends show losses of 0 bases and 5 bases respectively, and no gene match explains 7 bases of the junction. From the cysteine through the phenylalanine, the CDR3 covers 17 amino acids. Only the CDR3 portion is preserved as DNA: 51 bases, with reading frame beginning at the first base. From the germline V gene, CDR1 is LGHNA and CDR2 is YNFKEQ. Collaborating institutions collected whole blood in K2EDTA tubes following their own protocols. For TCRbeta analysis, collaborators shipped samples in one of three forms: frozen whole blood, isolated PBMCs, or DNA extracted from either of those sample types. The immunoSEQ Assay, a bias-controlled multiplex PCR, was used to amplify TCRbeta CDR3 regions from genomic DNA. The paper's data handling went like this. The number of nucleated cells in each sample was estimated from the amplification of reference gene primers within the assay. To quantify the absolute abundance of each unique TCRbeta CDR3 rearrangement, sequence reads were collapsed and filtered. For each sample, productive Simpson clonality was calculated by taking the square root of Simpson's diversity index across productive rearrangements. TCRdb re-hosts the immuneACCESS table, in-frame sequences only. Its copies lack some clones; in the studies checked, an unresolved V gene accounts for under half of them, and the cause for the rest is not known. The DNA gave D and trimming, while V, J and clone size come from that table. This sample has around 130,000 clones in its table, and roughly four fifths of those were observed once. 9% to 14% of the sample comes from the top ten.

These data come from a study of blood T cell repertoires in COVID-19 (dated by TCRdb to 2018 to 2021). Notes on the research overall: The collaborator samples originated in the United States, Italy and Spain and spanned the acute and convalescent phases of COVID-19. Where available, HLA class I and class II types were taken from metadata supplied by the sample provider and were not determined by assay-based typing. The repertoires were released in a freely available public database intended as a resource for research on the immune response to SARS-CoV-2. The samples were drawn from the first 160 participants of the ongoing ImmuneRACE study and from 1,254 subjects provided by 6 global collaborators. Subjects who had been exposed to COVID-19, were actively infected with it, or had recovered from it provided the deeply sampled blood TCRbeta repertoires that made up the dataset. A de-identified subject ID, COVID-19 status, age in years and sex were almost always included in the sample metadata. The material from the prospective study consisted of cDNA or gDNA derived from T cells, B-cell-depleted T cells, or PBMCs. What the work shows at the level of the full study, not this receptor alone: How much clinical and demographic metadata was included differed by source and by participant, and the metadata was provided uncurated.

This TCR derives from a human donor in a cohort sampled during active COVID-19. The rearranged segments are TRBV4-2 and TRBJ2-2, and 9 junctional nucleotides match TRBD1. The sequenced material came from peripheral blood. The CDR3 in this case is CASSQEPTGTGTGELFF. In nucleotides, the sequence is TGTGCCAGCAGCCAAGAACCGACCGGGACAGGGACCGGGGAGCTGTTTTTT.